The sequence of this T cell receptor (beta chain) was determined in a study of cytomegalovirus exposure and HLA in healthy donors. General observations from the study: Among TCR sequences, most were rare, though some public TCRs appeared in many donors.

PCR primers comprised 60 Vbeta and 13 Jbeta primers. TCRdb's table, derived via immunoSEQ multiplex PCR, lists solely in-frame clones and lacks some. This table holds some 200,000 clones, approximately 79% found once. A word on this clone: Its antigen is as yet unknown.

The CDR3 is 19 amino acids. This sequence originates from a girl between 10 and 17 years old in good health and CMV-seropositive. This chain uses TRBV21-1 with TRBJ2-7; the tabulated D call, TRBD2, remains unverified against the DNA. TRBV21-1 is listed as a pseudogene. The sample comprised PBMCs. CDR3 in DNA: TGTGCCAGCAGCAAAGCATCGGGAAGGAGGACTAGCGGGTTCTACGAGCAGTACTTC. Translating gives CASSKASGRRTSGFYEQYF.